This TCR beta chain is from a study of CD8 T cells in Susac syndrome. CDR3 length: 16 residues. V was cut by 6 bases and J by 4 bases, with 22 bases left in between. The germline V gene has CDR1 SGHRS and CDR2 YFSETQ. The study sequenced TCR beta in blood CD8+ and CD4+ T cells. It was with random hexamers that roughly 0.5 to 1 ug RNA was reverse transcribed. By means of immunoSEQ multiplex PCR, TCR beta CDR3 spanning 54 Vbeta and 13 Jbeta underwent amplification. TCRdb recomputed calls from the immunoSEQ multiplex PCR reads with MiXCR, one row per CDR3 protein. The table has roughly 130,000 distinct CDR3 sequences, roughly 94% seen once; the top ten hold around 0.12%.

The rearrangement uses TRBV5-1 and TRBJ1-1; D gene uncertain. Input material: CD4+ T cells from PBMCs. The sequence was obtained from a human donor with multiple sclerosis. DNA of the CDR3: TGCGCCAGCACTCCTCTTTCGGGCACCGGAGCCACTGAAGCTTTCTTT. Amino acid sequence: CASTPLSGTGATEAFF.